Each of the 29 T cell receptor beta chains below was sequenced from the same sample in a study of CD8+ T cells in alopecia areata. Treatment specified: oral pan-JAK inhibitor, 5-10 mg twice daily. Following extraction, RNA underwent reverse transcription to cDNA, which served as the sequencing template. The method was immunoSEQ multiplex PCR; TCRdb's version includes in-frame clones alone and lacks a portion of them. The table shows fewer than 150,000 clones, with around 82% occurring only once. The material sequenced was CD8+ T cells sorted from blood, taken at week 4, from a patient treated with tofacitinib. Receptors were obtained from a human donor with alopecia areata.

V usage is TRBV4-3 and J usage is TRBJ2-3; D is perhaps TRBD1 (5 bases). CDR3 size: 13 residues. Germline CDR1 reads LGHNA; CDR2 reads YSLEER. V was cut by 8 bases and J by 2 bases, with 11 bases left in between. CDR3: CASSTDTTDTQYF. The CDR3 DNA reads as TGCGCCAGCTCGACGGACACCACAGATACGCAGTATTTT.

This clone was recorded a few times. The V call is TRBV10-2, the J call TRBJ1-1; D remains ambiguous. Per germline, CDR1 WSHSY and CDR2 SAAADI. This CDR3 has 11 residues. V was cut by 6 bases and J by 3 bases, with 5 bases left in between. The CDR3 reads CASRDYTEAFF. The CDR3 coding sequence is TGCGCCAGCAGAGACTACACTGAAGCTTTCTTT.

The rearrangement links TRBV4-1 to TRBJ2-7, with 9 bases fitting TRBD2. Germline trimming cut 2 bases from V and 3 bases from J; bases unmatched to any gene: 8. In germline, CDR1 is MGHRA, CDR2 YSYEKL. The CDR3 length is 16 residues. CDR3 loop: CASSQQLGGGDYEQYF. The CDR3 DNA follows: TGCGCCAGCAGCCAACAGCTGGGCGGGGGGGACTACGAGCAGTACTTC.

CDR3 sequence: CASSAPGQLYEQYF. CDR3 in DNA: TGTGCCAGCAGTGCACCGGGACAGTTATACGAGCAGTACTTC. The chain recombines TRBV27 with TRBJ2-7, with TRBD1 identical over 7 bases. J lost 4 bases, V lost 5 bases, and 8 bases had no gene match. Germline V gene data show CDR1 as MNHEY and CDR2 as SMNVEV (reference sequence). The CDR3 spans 14 residues.

As DNA, the CDR3 is TGTGCCAGCAGCTTTTTACATGGCGAGCAGTACTTC. Amino acid sequence: CASSFLHGEQYF. The chain carries TRBV7-9 and TRBJ2-7; no clear D gene. V was shortened by 3 bases and J by 6 bases, with 9 bases between the two germline ends. Per the germline V gene, CDR1 is SEHNR and CDR2 is FQNEAQ (reference sequence). This CDR3 has 12 residues.

The chain has TRBV30 and TRBJ1-2, with D hard to call. Trimming shortened V by 3 bases and J by 4 bases, and 18 bases separated the two germline ends. Germline CDR1 and CDR2: GTSNPN and SVGIG (reference sequence). The CDR3 runs to 15 residues. The CDR3 DNA sequence: TGTGCCTGGAGGGTCTATCGGGGTCCGTCCTATGGCTACACCTTC. Protein product: CAWRVYRGPSYGYTF.

The chain combines TRBV25-1 with TRBJ2-5; unclear D gene. The CDR3 runs 11 residues. Germline assignment: CDR1 MGHDK and CDR2 SYGVNS. V dropped 8 bases and J dropped 2 bases, with 6 bases sitting between them. This CDR3 reads CASLGQETQYF. CDR3 coding DNA: TGTGCCAGCCTAGGACAAGAGACCCAGTACTTC.

A few counts support this clone. An end of the junction differs from the germline gene, which may be a read error. The gene calls are TRBV7-9 and TRBJ2-1, with a weak D call TRBD1 (5 bases). The CDR3 is 11 residues long. CDR1 is SEHNR and CDR2 is FQNEAQ in the germline V gene (reference sequence). The DNA for the CDR3 is TGTGCCAGCAGATTAGGGGCTGAGCAGTTCTTC. Residues: CASRLGAEQFF.

In this sample, this clone turned up once. The chain employs TRBV15 and TRBJ2-7; D may be TRBD2 (6 bases). V dropped 0 bases and J dropped 0 bases, with 9 bases sitting between them. CDR1 and CDR2 from the germline V gene are LNHNV and YYDKDF (reference sequence). This CDR3 region has 15 residues. This CDR3 reads CATSRDWEVSYEQYF. The CDR3 DNA is TGTGCCACCAGCAGAGATTGGGAGGTCTCCTACGAGCAGTACTTC.

The rearrangement joins TRBV4-1 to TRBJ1-1, with no clear D. The CDR3 spans 15 residues. In germline, CDR1 is MGHRA, CDR2 YSYEKL. V was clipped by 6 bases and J by 3 bases, with 17 bases between them. This CDR3 reads CASRQRDRGDTEAFF. The DNA for the CDR3 is TGCGCCAGCAGGCAACGGGATCGCGGGGACACTGAAGCTTTCTTT.

The chain has TRBV4-3 and TRBJ2-3; weak D call: TRBD2 (6 bases). V shed 0 bases and J shed 2 bases, with 12 bases lying between them. The CDR3 loop spans 16 amino acids. CDR1 is LGHNA, CDR2 YSLEER, per germline. Here the CDR3 reads CASSQEPGRVTDTQYF. CDR3 DNA: TGCGCCAGCAGCCAAGAACCCGGGAGAGTCACAGATACGCAGTATTTT.

This chain uses TRBV6-6 with TRBJ1-6, with TRBD1 as a possible D gene (6 bases). The CDR3 covers 13 residues. Trimming removed 6 bases at V and 6 bases at J, with 9 bases between. Germline CDR1 and CDR2: MNHNY and SVGAGI (reference sequence). CDR3 sequence (DNA): TGTGCCAGCAGATTGGGGGCTAATTCACCCCTCCACTTT. Amino acid sequence: CASRLGANSPLHF.

This clone was recorded a few times. The chain carries TRBV13 and TRBJ2-3, with TRBD1 matching 7 bases. The CDR3 is 14 amino acids. Germline lookup yields CDR1 PRHDT and CDR2 FYEKMQ (reference sequence). V was pared by 6 bases and J by 2 bases, with 5 bases of the junction left unmatched. The CDR3: CASSHDRATDTQYF. In DNA form, the CDR3 reads TGTGCCAGCAGTCATGACAGGGCCACAGATACGCAGTATTTT.

The V call is TRBV11-2, the J call TRBJ2-3; D is unclear. This CDR3 comprises 15 residues. CDR1 is SGHAT and CDR2 is FQNNGV in the germline V gene. Deletions cut 1 base from V and 4 bases from J, with 12 bases between. In DNA form, the CDR3 reads TGTGCCAGCAGCTTAGTGGCTAGTCATGCAGATACGCAGTATTTT. This codes for CASSLVASHADTQYF. Looking up the rest from reference TRBV11-2 and TRBJ2-3 gives the full variable domain: EAGVAQSPRYKIIEKRQSVAFWCNPISGHATLYWYQQILGQGPKLLIQFQNNGVVDDSQLPKDRFSAERLKGVDSTLKIQPAKLEDSAVYLCASSLVASHADTQYFGPGTRLTVL.

For the CDR3, the DNA is TGTGCCAGTAGTAGGGACCTTACAGGGAGTTATACAGATACGCAGTATTTT. Translation gives CASSRDLTGSYTDTQYF. The rearrangement links TRBV19 to TRBJ2-3; D is possibly TRBD1 (6 bases). CDR3 size: 17 residues. Germline V gene data show CDR1 as LNHDA and CDR2 as SQIVND (reference sequence). V lost 4 bases to trimming and J lost 3 bases, with 20 bases between them.

The chain recombines TRBV10-2 with TRBJ2-5; D could derive from TRBD1 or TRBD2 (5 bases each). The germline V gene has CDR1 WSHSY and CDR2 SAAADI. V gave up 4 bases and J gave up 5 bases, with 20 bases separating them. This CDR3 has 16 residues. The CDR3 nucleotides are TGCGCCAGCAGTGCATCCGGGACCCCGGACCGGGAGACCCAGTACTTC. This gives the protein CASSASGTPDRETQYF.

J is TRBJ2-7 and V is TRBV2; D may match TRBD1 or TRBD2 (5 bases each). V was shortened by 2 bases and J by 7 bases, with 12 bases between the two germline ends. The CDR3 runs 13 residues. CDR1 is SNHLY, CDR2 FYNNEI, per germline. CDR3 residues: CASSEHGAVEQYF. The CDR3 nucleotides read TGTGCCAGCAGTGAACACGGGGCGGTAGAGCAGTACTTC. Based on the CDR3 plus reference TRBV2 and TRBJ2-7, the full variable domain is EPEVTQTPSHQVTQMGQEVILRCVPISNHLYFYWYRQILGQKVEFLVSFYNNEISEKSEIFDDQFSVERPDGSNFTLKIRSTKLEDSAMYFCASSEHGAVEQYFGPGTRLTVT.

This rearrangement joins TRBV4-1 to TRBJ1-2; 11 nucleotides line up with TRBD1. J lost 3 bases, V lost 4 bases, and 4 bases had no gene match. Germline V gene data show CDR1 as MGHRA and CDR2 as YSYEKL. The CDR3 contains 15 residues. DNA for the CDR3: TGCGCCAGCAGCCGGGGACAGGGGGGGGACTATGGCTACACCTTC. This translates into CASSRGQGGDYGYTF.

V gene TRBV5-1 combines with J gene TRBJ2-1; D is possibly TRBD2 (5 bases). CDR1 is SGHRS and CDR2 is YFSETQ in the germline V gene. The CDR3 is 14 residues long. V was shortened by 3 bases and J by 8 bases, with 15 bases between the two germline ends. The CDR3 sequence is CASSSAGDLDEQFF. CDR3 sequence (DNA): TGCGCCAGCAGCTCGGCCGGGGATTTGGATGAGCAGTTCTTC.

The CDR3 DNA reads TGTGCCAGCAGTTTCGACAGGTACTCCTACGAGCAGTACTTC. Protein product: CASSFDRYSYEQYF. V is TRBV27 and J is TRBJ2-7, with D perhaps TRBD1 (6 bases). Germline lookup yields CDR1 MNHEY and CDR2 SMNVEV (reference sequence). The CDR3 has 14 amino acids. With 3 bases removed from V and 0 bases from J, the gap between germline ends came to 9 bases.

A single count supports this clone. V is TRBV19 and J is TRBJ1-2, with D hard to call. This CDR3 is 10 amino acids long. CDR1 and CDR2 (germline): LNHDA, SQIVND (reference sequence). V was clipped by 10 bases and J by 5 bases, with 8 bases between them. The CDR3 coding sequence is TGTGCCACGGGCGGTTATGGCTACACCTTC. The encoded protein is CATGGYGYTF.

The genes are TRBV20-1 and TRBJ1-2, with 8 positions matching TRBD1. The ends lost 5 bases at V and 8 bases at J; junction bases unmatched: 4. The CDR3 loop spans 11 amino acids. The germline V gene encodes CDR1 DFQATT and CDR2 SNEGSKA (reference sequence). CDR3 bases: TGCAGTGCTCCCCGGACAGGGGGCTACACCTTC. Protein product: CSAPRTGGYTF.

The J gene is TRBJ2-7, the V gene TRBV5-8, with D unclear. The germline V gene has CDR1 SGHTS and CDR2 YDEGEE. CDR3 size: 14 residues. Trimming took off 1 base at V and 2 bases at J, with 10 bases between the two ends. The CDR3 here is CASSLRARAYEQYF. The DNA for the CDR3 is TGTGCCAGCAGCTTGAGGGCCAGAGCCTACGAGCAGTACTTC.

V is TRBV7-9 and J is TRBJ2-5, with 7 bases matching TRBD2. V lost 5 bases, J lost 0 bases, and 9 bases stayed unmatched. The CDR3 consists of 16 residues. CDR1 is SEHNR, CDR2 FQNEAQ, per germline (reference sequence). DNA of the CDR3: TGTGCCAGCAGCCCAAGACTAGCTGGGGACCAAGAGACCCAGTACTTC. This codes for CASSPRLAGDQETQYF. The full variable domain, with the rest looked up from reference TRBV7-9 and TRBJ2-5, is DTGVSQNPRHKITKRGQNVTFRCDPISEHNRLYWYRQTLGQGPEFLTYFQNEAQLEKSRLLSDRFSAERPKGSFSTLEIQRTEQGDSAMYLCASSPRLAGDQETQYFGPGTRLLVL.

The chain joins TRBV19 to TRBJ1-1; the D gene is possibly TRBD1 (6 bases). The CDR3 extends over 14 amino acids. Looked up from germline, CDR1 is LNHDA and CDR2 is SQIVND (reference sequence). V shed 5 bases and J shed 0 bases, with 10 bases lying between them. CDR3 protein: CASSAGHLNTEAFF. CDR3 DNA: TGTGCCAGTAGTGCGGGACACTTGAACACTGAAGCTTTCTTT. Combining the CDR3 with reference TRBV19 and TRBJ1-1 gives the whole variable domain DGGITQSPKYLFRKEGQNVTLSCEQNLNHDAMYWYRQDPGQGLRLIYYSQIVNDFQKGDIAEGYSVSREKKESFPLTVTSAQKNPTAFYLCASSAGHLNTEAFFGQGTRLTVV.

This rearrangement joins TRBV5-6 to TRBJ2-7, with a tentative D call TRBD1 (5 bases). Germline V lookup: CDR1 SGHDT, CDR2 YYEEEE. The CDR3 has 13 amino acids. Trimming took off 4 bases at V and 1 base at J, with 9 bases between the two ends. The CDR3 reads CASSPGLSYEQYF. The CDR3 DNA reads as TGTGCCAGCAGCCCAGGGCTATCCTACGAGCAGTACTTC.

About this clone: Sequence at one end of the junction differs from germline and may be a read error. The genes are TRBV30 and TRBJ2-3, with 7 positions matching TRBD1. The CDR3 totals 13 residues. Germline V gives CDR1 GTSNPN, CDR2 SVGIG (reference sequence). The CDR3, as DNA: TGTGCCTGGAGTGGAATCGGGACAGATGCGCAGTATTTT. It codes for CAWSGIGTDAQYF.

This clone was seen once. V usage is TRBV19 and J usage is TRBJ2-2; 7 bases are shared with TRBD2. J was trimmed by 7 bases and V by 3 bases; bases with no gene match: 8. The CDR3 is made up of 15 amino acids. CDR1 is LNHDA, CDR2 SQIVND, per germline (reference sequence). CDR3 amino acids: CASSMTSWMNGELFF. The CDR3, as DNA: TGTGCCAGTAGTATGACTAGCTGGATGAACGGGGAGCTGTTTTTT.

V gene TRBV29-1 combines with J gene TRBJ1-1; TRBD1 is a possible D gene (6 bases). Germline assignment: CDR1 SQVTM and CDR2 ANQGSEA. The CDR3 length is 13 residues. Trimming took off 4 bases at V and 0 bases at J, with 9 bases between the two ends. CDR3 nucleotides: TGCAGCGTTGCCACAGGGATGAACACTGAAGCTTTCTTT. Translating gives CSVATGMNTEAFF.